These 29 T cell receptor beta chains were all obtained from the same sample, sequenced in a study of OX40 agonist ivuxolimab in advanced cancers. The repertoire was sequenced with immunoSEQ multiplex PCR; TCRdb's copy has only in-frame clones and lacks some. The repertoire holds some 30,000 clones, with around 74% as singletons. The specimen was CD4+ or CD8+ T cells sorted from blood, collected in a trial of the OX40 agonist ivuxolimab. All receptors derive from an adult with an advanced solid tumor such as melanoma, head and neck, liver or kidney cancer.

The rearrangement joins TRBV5-1 to TRBJ2-3; 11 nucleotides align to TRBD2. Germline lookup yields CDR1 SGHRS and CDR2 YFSETQ. V shed 4 bases, J shed 5 bases, and the junction held 9 bases outside the gene matches. The CDR3 length is 16 residues. The CDR3 DNA is TGCGCCAGCAGCGCAATAGCGGGGGGGCTGAGAGATACGCAGTATTTT. Its protein product is CASSAIAGGLRDTQYF. The variable domain in full, completed from reference TRBV5-1 and TRBJ2-3, reads KAGVTQTPRYLIKTRGQQVTLSCSPISGHRSVSWYQQTPGQGLQFLFEYFSETQRNKGNFPGRFSGRQFSNSRSEMNVSTLELGDSALYLCASSAIAGGLRDTQYFGPGTRLTVL.

The V gene is TRBV11-2, the J gene TRBJ1-6; TRBD1 might be the D (5 bases). This CDR3 contains 14 residues. The V end lost 3 bases, the J end lost 7 bases, and 10 bases lay between the germline ends. Per germline, CDR1 SGHAT and CDR2 FQNNGV. CDR3 nucleotides: TGTGCCAGCAGCTTCGAGGGGTCAAATTCACCCCTCCACTTT. As protein: CASSFEGSNSPLHF.

This clone was detected only a few times. The chain employs TRBV21-1 and TRBJ1-2. TRBV21-1 represents a pseudogene. The CDR3 extends over 12 amino acids. The CDR3 nucleotides are TGTGCCAGCAGCCTACGTATCCCGGGCTACACCTTC. Its protein product is CASSLRIPGYTF.

This rearrangement joins TRBV7-9 to TRBJ2-5; TRBD2 matches at 10 bases. CDR1 and CDR2 from the germline V gene are SEHNR and FQNEAQ (reference sequence). The CDR3 contains 16 residues. The ends lost 5 bases at V and 4 bases at J; junction bases unmatched: 10. CDR3 region: CASSPRAGGLGETQYF. CDR3 bases: TGTGCCAGCAGCCCGAGAGCGGGGGGGCTCGGAGAGACCCAGTACTTC.

The table lists this clone with a few counts. The gene calls are TRBV9 and TRBJ2-3; D ambiguous. Trimming removed 3 bases at V and 2 bases at J, with 4 bases between. The CDR3 is 12 residues long. Germline lookup yields CDR1 SGDLS and CDR2 YYNGEE. CDR3 in DNA: TGTGCCAGCAGCGCAAACACAGATACGCAGTATTTT. Translation: CASSANTDTQYF. The full variable domain, in which reference TRBV9 and TRBJ2-3 provide the parts outside the CDR3, is DSGVTQTPKHLITATGQRVTLRCSPRSGDLSVYWYQQSLDQGLQFLIQYYNGEERAKGNILERFSAQQFPDLHSELNLSSLELGDSALYFCASSANTDTQYFGPGTRLTVL.

The chain employs TRBV10-3 and TRBJ2-5; possible D gene TRBD2, 6 bases. Germline V gives CDR1 ENHRY, CDR2 SYGVKD. The CDR3 runs 15 residues. V lost 2 bases, J lost 6 bases, and 16 bases lay in between. Here the CDR3 DNA reads TGTGCCATCAGTGAGGTGGCCAACGGGGGAAAGACCCAGTACTTC. Translation gives CAISEVANGGKTQYF.

The rearrangement uses TRBV14 and TRBJ2-7, with D unclear. The ends were cut back, 6 bases at V and 3 bases at J, with 9 bases in the middle. In germline, CDR1 is SGHDN, CDR2 FVKESK. There are 12 residues in the CDR3. The CDR3 region has the DNA TGTGCCAGCAGTAAAAGGTACTACGAGCAGTACTTC. Translation gives CASSKRYYEQYF.

The V call is TRBV28, the J call TRBJ2-7; maybe TRBD2 (6 bases). This CDR3 comprises 15 residues. Looked up from germline, CDR1 is MDHEN and CDR2 is SYDVKM. V was trimmed by 5 bases and J by 0 bases, leaving 14 bases between them. CDR3 DNA: TGTGCCAGCAGTCCGGGGGACTCGAGCTCCTACGAGCAGTACTTC. It is translated as CASSPGDSSSYEQYF.

J is TRBJ1-2 and V is TRBV10-3, with D unresolved. CDR1 ENHRY and CDR2 SYGVKD come from the germline V gene. Trimming took off 0 bases at V and 7 bases at J, with 12 bases between the two ends. The CDR3 runs to 14 residues. The CDR3 loop is CAISESEAGPGYTF. In DNA form, the CDR3 reads TGTGCCATCAGTGAGTCAGAGGCTGGGCCTGGCTACACCTTC.

This sequence joins TRBV4-1 and TRBJ2-7, with TRBD1 as a possible D gene (5 bases). This CDR3 region has 13 residues. V was cut by 4 bases and J by 3 bases, with 10 bases left in between. Germline assignment: CDR1 MGHRA and CDR2 YSYEKL. This chain's CDR3 is CASSLTEIYEQYF. Written as DNA, the CDR3 is TGCGCCAGCAGCCTGACAGAAATCTACGAGCAGTACTTC.

The V gene is TRBV2, the J gene TRBJ1-2, with D unclear. Trimming cost V 4 bases and J 3 bases, with 9 bases left between them. The CDR3 extends over 13 amino acids. The germline CDR1 and CDR2 sequences are SNHLY and FYNNEI. The CDR3 loop reads CASSGQYDYGYTF. The DNA for the CDR3 is TGTGCCAGCAGTGGGCAGTACGACTATGGCTACACCTTC.

The chain uses TRBV6-5 and TRBJ1-1, with D perhaps matching TRBD1 (5 bases). Germline V gene sequence: CDR1 MNHEY, CDR2 SVGAGI. CDR3 length: 15 residues. The V end was cut by 0 bases, the J end by 4 bases, with 12 bases between. CDR3 bases: TGTGCCAGCAGTTACTCAGGAGGGAGGGGCACTGAAGCTTTCTTT. Its protein product is CASSYSGGRGTEAFF.

The chain has TRBV19 and TRBJ1-1; D possibly corresponds to TRBD1 (6 bases). Germline V gene data show CDR1 as LNHDA and CDR2 as SQIVND (reference sequence). CDR3 length: 15 amino acids. Trimming cost V 6 bases and J 1 base, with 15 bases left between them. CDR3 bases: TGTGCCAGTAGCAAAATTGACAGGAGGAACACTGAAGCTTTCTTT. Protein: CASSKIDRRNTEAFF.

The genes are TRBV9 and TRBJ1-3; D is undetermined. In germline, CDR1 is SGDLS, CDR2 YYNGEE. The CDR3 is 16 amino acids. Trimming cost V 0 bases and J 0 bases, with 10 bases left between them. CDR3 DNA sequence: TGTGCCAGCAGCGTAGGTGCGGGCTCCTCTGGAAACACCATATATTTT. This encodes CASSVGAGSSGNTIYF.

This clone was counted between two and nine times. The chain couples TRBV9 to TRBJ2-5; 7 nucleotides agree with TRBD1. Germline V lookup: CDR1 SGDLS, CDR2 YYNGEE. The CDR3 contains 13 residues. V was pared by 4 bases and J by 5 bases, with 5 bases of the junction left unmatched. The CDR3 sequence is CASSRGGAETQYF. DNA of the CDR3: TGTGCCAGCAGCAGAGGGGGCGCGGAGACCCAGTACTTC.

The CDR3 here is CASSNRGSPLHF. DNA for the CDR3: TGTGCCAGCAGCAACAGGGGGTCACCCCTCCACTTT. The chain uses TRBV2 and TRBJ1-6; 8 bases match TRBD1. From germline, CDR1 is SNHLY and CDR2 FYNNEI. This CDR3 is built from 12 residues. Trimming took 6 bases from V and 10 from J; bases not matched to a gene: 2.

V and J are TRBV7-8 and TRBJ1-5; D call uncertain. The CDR3 extends over 15 amino acids. CDR1 and CDR2 from the germline V gene are SGHVS and FQNEAQ. Deletions cut 1 base from V and 1 base from J, with 8 bases between. In DNA, the CDR3 is TGTGCCAGCAGCTTAGTTTCTAGCAGCAATCAGCCCCAGCATTTT. It is translated as CASSLVSSSNQPQHF.

The chain combines TRBV7-9 with TRBJ1-4; a weak D match, TRBD1 (6 bases). V shed 11 bases and J shed 4 bases, with 11 bases lying between them. The length of the CDR3 is 12 residues. Germline V gene data show CDR1 as SEHNR and CDR2 as FQNEAQ (reference sequence). CDR3 amino acids: CAGQRVNEKLFF. CDR3 DNA sequence: TGTGCCGGACAGCGCGTTAATGAAAAACTGTTTTTT.

V gene TRBV5-5 combines with J gene TRBJ1-6, with D perhaps matching TRBD1 (6 bases). V was shortened by 4 bases and J by 6 bases, with 14 bases between the two germline ends. The CDR3 contains 15 residues. Germline V gene sequence: CDR1 SGHKS, CDR2 YYEKEE (reference sequence). The CDR3 DNA reads TGTGCCAGCAGCGGAACAGGGCGAGGTAATTCACCCCTCCACTTT. This sequence encodes CASSGTGRGNSPLHF.

The chain links TRBV7-2 to TRBJ2-4; the match to TRBD1 covers 9 bases. Germline V gives CDR1 SGHTA, CDR2 FQGNSA. Trimming at V came to 1 base and at J to 6 bases, leaving 10 bases not matched to a gene. The CDR3 sequence is 17 residues long. DNA of the CDR3: TGTGCCAGCAGCTTAGTCCTGGACAGGGGATGGGGAAACATTCAGTACTTC. It yields the protein CASSLVLDRGWGNIQYF.

The genes are TRBV9 and TRBJ2-3; possibly TRBD1 for D (6 bases). V lost 0 bases to trimming and J lost 7 bases, with 9 bases between them. The CDR3 has 13 residues. CDR1 and CDR2 (germline): SGDLS, YYNGEE. The CDR3 DNA sequence: TGTGCCAGCAGCGTAGACAGGGAATATACGCAGTATTTT. Protein: CASSVDREYTQYF.

This clone has a handful of counts. This chain connects TRBV7-6 to TRBJ1-1; D is uncertain. The CDR3 covers 13 residues. Germline CDR1 SGHVS, CDR2 FNYEAQ. V shed 4 bases and J shed 1 base, with 7 bases lying between them. The CDR3 coding sequence is TGTGCCAGCAGCTCCGGACGGAACACTGAAGCTTTCTTT. Its protein is CASSSGRNTEAFF.

This chain links TRBV7-2 with TRBJ2-6, with D uncertain. V lost 3 bases and J 2 bases, leaving 5 bases between the germline ends. Germline assignment: CDR1 SGHTA and CDR2 FQGNSA. The CDR3 totals 14 residues. CDR3 amino acids: CASSLQAGANVLTF. The CDR3 region has the DNA TGTGCCAGCAGCTTGCAGGCTGGGGCCAACGTCCTGACTTTC.

The V gene is TRBV2, the J gene TRBJ2-5, with D perhaps given as TRBD1 or TRBD2 (7 bases each). There are 19 residues in the CDR3. The germline gives CDR1 SNHLY, CDR2 FYNNEI. The germline V and J ends were trimmed by 6 bases and 2 bases, with 28 bases remaining between them. The CDR3 loop is CASRLAAIQGGGDQETQYF. DNA for the CDR3: TGTGCCAGCAGACTCGCAGCTATCCAGGGGGGGGGCGATCAAGAGACCCAGTACTTC.

This sequence joins TRBV12-5 and TRBJ1-3; D remains unclear. V lost 1 base and J 4 bases, leaving 14 bases between the germline ends. CDR3 length: 16 residues. Germline-derived CDR1 and CDR2 are LGHNT and FRNRAP. Here the CDR3 reads CASGLGRPMGGNTIYF. The CDR3 DNA reads as TGTGCTAGTGGTTTGGGCAGACCCATGGGGGGAAACACCATATATTTT.

The J gene is TRBJ1-5, the V gene TRBV6-5, with 9 bases identical to TRBD1. V shed 6 bases and J 5 bases; nucleotides not matched to a gene: 8. Germline CDR1 and CDR2: MNHEY and SVGAGI. The CDR3 extends over 15 amino acids. CDR3 coding DNA: TGTGCCAGCAGCCCGACAGGGACAGGGTATCAGCCCCAGCATTTT. Protein sequence: CASSPTGTGYQPQHF.

The chain links TRBV5-1 to TRBJ2-1; D gene unclear. The CDR3 sequence is 14 residues long. Trimming stripped 1 base from V and 10 bases from J, with 15 bases between. Germline values: CDR1 SGHRS, CDR2 YFSETQ. As DNA, the CDR3 is TGCGCCAGCAGCTTGAACGCCGGAGAAATAGAGCAGTTCTTC. Amino acids: CASSLNAGEIEQFF. Combining the CDR3 with reference TRBV5-1 and TRBJ2-1 gives the whole variable domain KAGVTQTPRYLIKTRGQQVTLSCSPISGHRSVSWYQQTPGQGLQFLFEYFSETQRNKGNFPGRFSGRQFSNSRSEMNVSTLELGDSALYLCASSLNAGEIEQFFGPGTRLTVL.

This rearrangement joins TRBV5-1 to TRBJ1-3; tentative D call: TRBD1 (6 bases). CDR3 size: 14 residues. Germline values: CDR1 SGHRS, CDR2 YFSETQ. The V gene lost 4 bases and the J gene lost 3 bases, with 11 bases spanning the gap. The CDR3 DNA follows: TGCGCCAGCAGCACCGGACAGAATGGAAACACCATATATTTT. Translation: CASSTGQNGNTIYF.

The CDR3 DNA is TGTGCCAGTAGTAAGAGTTTAGACTATGGCTACACCTTC. This gives the protein CASSKSLDYGYTF. V and J are TRBV19 and TRBJ1-2; D gene uncertain. The CDR3 loop spans 13 amino acids. Germline CDR1 and CDR2: LNHDA and SQIVND (reference sequence). V was trimmed by 4 bases and J by 3 bases, leaving 9 bases between them.